Listed below are T cell receptor beta chains from one sample, sequenced in a study of a mutant IDH1 vaccine in newly diagnosed glioma. Sequenced by immunoSEQ multiplex PCR; TCRdb stores in-frame clones only, minus some. Of about 77,000 clones in the sample, 75% to 90% are singletons; the top ten hold over 0.6%. These receptors have no known antigen. The sample was PBMCs, taken from a glioma patient whose treatment included an IDH1 peptide vaccine. Every receptor here comes from a woman between 50 and 59 years old with glioma. Both conserved end residues are part of each CDR3.

TRBJ2-1 TRBV18 CASSPGGLDFLTYNEQFF
TRBJ2-1 TRBV5-4 CASSGSGSYNEQFF
TRBJ2-7 TRBV10-3 CATGTSGRVNYEQYF
TRBJ1-1 TRBV2 CASSESRAPNTEAFF
TRBJ1-6 TRBV2 CASSSSYGSYNSPLHF
TRBJ1-5 TRBV28 CASSFLGAGDQPQHF
TRBJ2-5 TRBV21-1 CASSKCTRGPRWTQYF
TRBJ1-5 TRBV5-1 CASSSAGTYQPQHF
TRBJ1-6 TRBV6-1 CASSVDRTGSPLHF
TRBJ2-3 TRBV7-3 CASSLTGPGQGPDTQYF
TRBJ1-3 TRBV6-5 CASRRQVAGNTIYF
TRBJ1-5 TRBV5-1 CASSPDINSNQPQHF
TRBJ2-7 TRBV29-1 CSVMTGSGEQYF
TRBJ2-4 TRBV2 CASFSASGSGNIQYF
TRBJ2-7 TRBV13 CASSPGGQGAYEQYF
TRBJ2-2 TRBV7-8 CASSLPSQGHLRSGELFF
TRBJ1-5 TRBV28 CASSPSDRAHQPQHF
TRBJ2-3 TRBV30 CAWTFGLNTDTQYF
TRBJ2-1 TRBV28 CASSLPPSGVWNNEQFF
TRBJ2-1 TRBV29-1 CSVDTGGYNEQFF
TRBJ1-5 TRBV28 CASSLRQGEIRQPQHF
TRBJ1-2 TRBV30 CAWTKTQANYGYTF